This T cell receptor beta chain stems from a study of blood T cell repertoires in COVID-19. Study overall: Acute-phase and convalescent COVID-19 samples originated in the United States, Italy and Spain.

Cohort allocation depended upon clinical history that participants reported. Using immunoSEQ multiplex PCR, the repertoire was profiled, and TCRdb retains in-frame clones only, with some absent. This table has 230,000 or so clones, around 83% appearing once. Germline V gene sequence: CDR1 SEHNR, CDR2 FQNEAQ (reference sequence). The length of the CDR3 is 13 residues. V was pared by 5 bases and J by 5 bases, with 13 bases between. Material: PBMCs or T cells enriched from blood (not recorded which). The chain is built from TRBV7-9 and TRBJ2-7; no clear D. The TCR originated in a woman aged 45-59 years who had been exposed to COVID-19. CDR3 nucleotide sequence: TGTGCCAGCAGCCTATACTACCCCGACGAGCAGTACTTC. This codes for CASSLYYPDEQYF.